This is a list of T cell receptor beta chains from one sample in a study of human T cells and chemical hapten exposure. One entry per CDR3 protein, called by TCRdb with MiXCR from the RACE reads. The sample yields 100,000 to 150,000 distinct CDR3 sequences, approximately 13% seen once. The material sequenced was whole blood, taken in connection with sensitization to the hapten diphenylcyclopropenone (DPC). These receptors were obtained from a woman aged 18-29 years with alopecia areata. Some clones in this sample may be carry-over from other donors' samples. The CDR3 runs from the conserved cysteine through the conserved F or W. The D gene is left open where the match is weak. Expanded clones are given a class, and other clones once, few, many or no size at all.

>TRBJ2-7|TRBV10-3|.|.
CAISGTGSSYEQYF
TGTGCCATCAGTGGGACGGGCAGCTCCTACGAGCAGTACTTC
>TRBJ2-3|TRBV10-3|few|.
CAVRALDTDTQYF
TGTGCCGTCCGGGCCCTAGACACAGATACGCAGTATTTT
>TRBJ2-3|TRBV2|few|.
CASSGGQNTDTQYF
TGTGCCAGCAGTGGCGGACAGAACACAGATACGCAGTATTTT
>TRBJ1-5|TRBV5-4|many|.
CASSLDGGLSNQPQHF
TGTGCCAGCAGCTTGGATGGAGGACTTAGCAATCAGCCCCAGCATTTT
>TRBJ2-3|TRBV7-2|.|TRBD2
CASDQPRSGRLSNTDTQYF
TGTGCCAGCGACCAACCGCGTAGCGGGAGGTTATCCAACACAGATACGCAGTATTTT
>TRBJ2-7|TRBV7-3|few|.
CASSPGTLNPYEQYF
TGTGCCAGCAGCCCCGGGACACTGAACCCCTACGAGCAGTACTTC
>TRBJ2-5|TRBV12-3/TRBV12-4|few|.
CASSLNKETQYF
TGTGCCAGCAGTTTGAACAAAGAGACCCAGTACTTC
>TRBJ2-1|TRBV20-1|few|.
CSASQYDEQFF
TGCAGTGCTAGCCAGTATGATGAGCAGTTCTTC
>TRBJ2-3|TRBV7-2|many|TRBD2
CASSLARGGVADTQYF
TGTGCCAGCAGCTTAGCGCGCGGGGGGGTGGCAGATACGCAGTATTTT
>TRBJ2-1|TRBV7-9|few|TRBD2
CASSLMPAGFNEQFF
TGTGCCAGCAGCTTAATGCCAGCGGGGTTTAATGAGCAGTTCTTC
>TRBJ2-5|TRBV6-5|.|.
CADRAPEETQYF
TGTGCCGACCGGGCCCCCGAAGAGACCCAGTACTTC
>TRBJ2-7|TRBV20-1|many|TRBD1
CSARGQGAYEQYF
TGCAGTGCTAGGGGACAGGGGGCCTACGAGCAGTACTTC
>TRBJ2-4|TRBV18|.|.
CASSPGGAENIQYF
TGTGCCAGCTCACCAGGGGGCGCGGAAAACATTCAGTACTTC
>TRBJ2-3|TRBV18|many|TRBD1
CASSPPRTGSTLGTDTQYF
TGTGCCAGCTCACCCCCACGGACAGGGTCTACATTGGGCACAGATACGCAGTATTTT